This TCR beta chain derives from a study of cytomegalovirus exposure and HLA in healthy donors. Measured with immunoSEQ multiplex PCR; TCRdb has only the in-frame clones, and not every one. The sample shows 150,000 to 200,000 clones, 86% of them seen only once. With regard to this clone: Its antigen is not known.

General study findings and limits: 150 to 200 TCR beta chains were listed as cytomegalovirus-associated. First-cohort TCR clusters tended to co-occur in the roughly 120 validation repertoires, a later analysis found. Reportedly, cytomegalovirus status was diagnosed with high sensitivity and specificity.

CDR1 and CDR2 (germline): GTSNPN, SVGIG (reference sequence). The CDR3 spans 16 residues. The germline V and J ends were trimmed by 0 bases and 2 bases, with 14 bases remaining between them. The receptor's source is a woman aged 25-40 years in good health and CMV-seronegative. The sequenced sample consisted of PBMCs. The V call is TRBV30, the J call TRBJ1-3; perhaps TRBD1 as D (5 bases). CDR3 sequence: CAWSVRQGPTGNTIYF. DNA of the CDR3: TGTGCCTGGAGTGTTCGGCAGGGACCCACTGGAAACACCATATATTTT.